These 20 T cell receptor beta chains originate from one sample sequenced in a study of T cells in Graves' hyperthyroidism and ophthalmopathy. What was amplified from RNA transcripts were TCR beta CDR3 regions. HTBI primers were the set used in a first-round RT-PCR of the TCR CDR3. TCRdb redid the calling of the multiplex PCR reads with MiXCR, one entry per CDR3 protein. The sample holds 500,000 or so distinct CDR3 sequences; 15% to 20% are singletons and the top ten take about 16%. Specimen: blood. Receptors were obtained from a woman between 18 and 29 years old with Graves' ophthalmopathy.

J is TRBJ2-1 and V is TRBV9; 13 bases match TRBD2. After removal of 4 bases from V and 6 bases from J, the junction contained 7 bases not matched to a gene. Per the germline V gene, CDR1 is SGDLS and CDR2 is YYNGEE. The length of the CDR3 is 16 residues. CDR3 residues: CASSQLAGGEGNEQFF. The CDR3 nucleotides read TGTGCCAGCAGCCAACTAGCGGGAGGGGAGGGCAATGAGCAGTTCTTC.

The chain joins TRBV2 to TRBJ2-5; D perhaps matches TRBD1 (5 bases). The CDR3 runs to 12 residues. Between the trimmed V and J ends, which lost 6 bases and 5 bases, there was a span of 10 bases. CDR1 is SNHLY and CDR2 is FYNNEI in the germline V gene. CDR3 nucleotides: TGTGCCAGCAGGGCCTACAGGGAGACCCAGTACTTC. Protein sequence: CASRAYRETQYF.

Details on this clonotype: A much more abundant neighbour one base away suggests this may be a read error. V usage is TRBV6-1 and J usage is TRBJ2-1; the match to TRBD2 covers 9 bases. CDR1 and CDR2 (germline): MNHNS, SASEGT. The CDR3 loop spans 15 amino acids. The ends lost 5 bases at V and 3 bases at J; junction bases unmatched: 5. CDR3 region: CASSRLAEGYNEQFF. The DNA of the CDR3 is TGTGCCAGCAGTAGACTAGCGGAGGGCTACAATGAGCAGTTCTTC.

This clonotype turned up a few times. V gene TRBV19 combines with J gene TRBJ1-5, with TRBD1 as a possible D gene (6 bases). The CDR3 covers 15 residues. Germline V gene lookup returns CDR1 LNHDA and CDR2 SQIVND (reference sequence). Between the trimmed V and J ends, which lost 6 bases and 3 bases, there was a span of 15 bases. CDR3 amino acids: CASSRGQPDNQPQHF. The CDR3 nucleotides read TGTGCCAGTAGCAGAGGACAGCCCGACAATCAGCCCCAGCATTTT.

This clonotype was found many times. The chain combines TRBV28 with TRBJ2-7; D possibly corresponds to TRBD1 (6 bases). CDR1 and CDR2 from the germline V gene are MDHEN and SYDVKM. V lost 0 bases and J lost 4, with 16 bases in between. This CDR3 region has 16 residues. CDR3 DNA sequence: TGTGCCAGCAGTTTATGGGGGGCGGGTTCTTCGTACGAGCAGTACTTC. It is translated as CASSLWGAGSSYEQYF.

This clonotype was recorded many times. The V and J genes are TRBV30 and TRBJ1-2, with 9 bases identical to TRBD1. CDR1 and CDR2 from the germline V gene are GTSNPN and SVGIG (reference sequence). The CDR3 covers 15 residues. Trimming took 2 bases from V and 7 from J; bases not matched to a gene: 11. The CDR3 nucleotides read TGTGCCTGGAGTAATCCGGGACAGGGAGCGAGTGGCTACACCTTC. This translates into CAWSNPGQGASGYTF.

The genes are TRBV20-1 and TRBJ2-1; the D gene is possibly TRBD2 (7 bases). Germline loops: CDR1 DFQATT, CDR2 SNEGSKA (reference sequence). The germline V and J ends were trimmed by 6 bases and 13 bases, with 22 bases remaining between them. The length of the CDR3 is 13 residues. CDR3 DNA: TGCAGTGCACTGACGGGGGGACACGGTATCCAGTTCTTC. It translates to CSALTGGHGIQFF.

The chain carries TRBV20-1 and TRBJ2-3; 7 bases fit TRBD1. J was trimmed by 0 bases and V by 3 bases; bases with no gene match: 3. In germline, CDR1 is DFQATT, CDR2 SNEGSKA (reference sequence). CDR3 length: 14 amino acids. The CDR3 spells CSASVTGSTDTQYF. The CDR3 region has the DNA TGCAGTGCTAGCGTGACAGGGAGCACAGATACGCAGTATTTT.

This clonotype was seen repeatedly, ten times or more. V gene TRBV6-1 combines with J gene TRBJ2-5, with D tentatively TRBD1 (6 bases). The V and J ends lost 10 bases and 1 base respectively, with 19 bases between them. The CDR3 loop spans 15 amino acids. Germline CDR1 and CDR2: MNHNS and SASEGT. The CDR3 loop is CAINKDSSPQETQYF. The CDR3 DNA sequence: TGTGCCATCAACAAGGACAGTTCACCCCAAGAGACCCAGTACTTC.

The table lists this clonotype with many counts. V and J are TRBV7-2 and TRBJ2-1; 11 nucleotides match TRBD2. Trimming took 4 bases from V and 9 from J; bases not matched to a gene: 8. CDR1 SGHTA and CDR2 FQGNSA come from the germline V gene. The CDR3 is made up of 15 amino acids. CDR3: CASSSYSGRASEQFF. In DNA form, the CDR3 reads TGTGCCAGCAGCTCGTATAGCGGGAGGGCAAGTGAGCAGTTCTTC.

The V call is TRBV7-3, the J call TRBJ2-1; D gene unclear. The CDR3 is made up of 15 amino acids. The germline CDR1 and CDR2 sequences are SGHTA and FQGTGA. Trimming shortened V by 1 base and J by 10 bases, and 17 bases separated the two germline ends. The CDR3 region has the DNA TGTGCCAGCAGCTTAATCGATACGGATCCAGAGGAGCAGTTCTTC. Protein sequence: CASSLIDTDPEEQFF.

This clonotype was seen repeatedly, ten times or more. The V and J genes are TRBV4-3 and TRBJ2-7, with D uncertain. This CDR3 has 16 amino acids. V was clipped by 1 base and J by 3 bases, with 16 bases between them. Germline V gene lookup returns CDR1 LGHNA and CDR2 YSLEER. The CDR3 here is CASSQGSDLLVYEQYF. The CDR3, as DNA: TGCGCCAGCAGCCAAGGATCGGATCTCCTAGTCTACGAGCAGTACTTC.

This clonotype has at least ten counts. The gene calls are TRBV4-1 and TRBJ2-7; possibly TRBD1 for D (6 bases). CDR3 length: 13 residues. Trimming cost V 1 base and J 7 bases, with 11 bases left between them. The V gene's germline CDR1 is MGHRA and CDR2 YSYEKL. The CDR3 protein is CASSQVGTYEQYF. The CDR3 region has the DNA TGCGCCAGCAGCCAAGTGGGGACATATGAGCAGTACTTC.

This clonotype was counted at least ten times. The chain joins TRBV18 to TRBJ2-5; possible D gene TRBD1, 6 bases. V was shortened by 6 bases and J by 0 bases, with 11 bases between the two germline ends. Germline V gene sequence: CDR1 KGHSH, CDR2 LQKENI. The CDR3 has 14 residues. The CDR3 here is CASSSDSHQETQYF. CDR3 nucleotides: TGTGCCAGCTCTTCGGACAGCCACCAAGAGACCCAGTACTTC.

This clonotype has at least ten counts. The rearrangement joins TRBV3-1 to TRBJ2-4, with D uncertain. The CDR3 is made up of 14 amino acids. V dropped 3 bases and J dropped 0 bases, with 6 bases sitting between them. The V gene's germline CDR1 is LGHDT and CDR2 YNNKEL (reference sequence). The CDR3 spells CASSQVTAKNIQYF. In nucleotides, the CDR3 is TGTGCCAGCAGCCAGGTAACAGCCAAAAACATTCAGTACTTC.

This clonotype was detected ten times or more. V and J are TRBV11-2 and TRBJ1-2; 7 nucleotides match TRBD1. Germline V gene data show CDR1 as SGHAT and CDR2 as FQNNGV. This CDR3 is 13 amino acids long. V was pared by 5 bases and J by 8 bases, with 8 bases of the junction left unmatched. Here the CDR3 reads CASSPDRVGGYTF. In DNA, the CDR3 is TGTGCCAGCAGCCCCGACAGGGTGGGAGGCTACACCTTC.

This clonotype was seen repeatedly, ten times or more. The chain has TRBV30 and TRBJ1-2; D is unclear. Germline CDR1 is GTSNPN and CDR2 is SVGIG (reference sequence). The V and J ends lost 0 bases and 2 bases respectively, with 10 bases between them. This CDR3 is built from 14 residues. CDR3: CAWSVRATNYGYTF. CDR3 in DNA: TGTGCCTGGAGTGTACGGGCCACAAACTATGGCTACACCTTC.

Points on this clonotype: A read error may explain this, as a much larger clone is one base away. J is TRBJ1-1 and V is TRBV11-2; no definite D call. The germline gives CDR1 SGHAT, CDR2 FQNNGV. The CDR3 runs to 15 residues. The CDR3 bases are TGTGCCAGCAGCTTAGTGGTCATCTCGAACACTGGAGCTTTCTTT. Translating it yields CASSLVVISNTGAFF.

As for this clonotype: A much larger clone lies one base from this, so it may be a read error. This chain connects TRBV7-9 to TRBJ2-3, with 7 bases that match TRBD1. V lost 5 bases and J lost 6; bases outside the gene matches: 17. Germline assignment: CDR1 SEHNR and CDR2 FQNEAQ (reference sequence). CDR3 size: 17 residues. DNA of the CDR3: TGTGCCAGCAGCACAGGGGATGGCGGGCGTTCCCGGGATACGCAGTATTTT. It codes for CASSTGDGGRSRDTQYF.

The chain uses TRBV7-9 and TRBJ2-7; D tentatively reads TRBD1 or TRBD2 (6 bases each). The CDR3 runs to 17 residues. CDR1 SEHNR and CDR2 FQNEAQ come from the germline V gene (reference sequence). Deletions cut 3 bases from V and 6 bases from J, with 24 bases between. The CDR3 nucleotides are TGTGCCAGCAGCTTCCTCCCAGGAGCGCCCGAGGGGGGCGAGCAGTACTTC. It specifies CASSFLPGAPEGGEQYF.